The 17 T cell receptor beta chains listed next were all sequenced from one sample in a study of cytomegalovirus exposure and HLA in healthy donors. Both 60 Vbeta primers and 13 Jbeta primers went into the PCR. Here immunoSEQ multiplex PCR was the method, and the copy in TCRdb shows in-frame clones only, minus some. The table records over 130,000 clones, 60% to 70% of them present only once. Material for sequencing was PBMCs. These receptors came from a woman aged 55 to 70 in good health and CMV-seropositive.

V usage is TRBV10-3 and J usage is TRBJ2-7, with 9 bases aligning to TRBD2. The junction had 9 bases not matched to a gene; V was cut back by 3 bases and J by 3 bases. Per germline, CDR1 ENHRY and CDR2 SYGVKD. The CDR3 is 16 amino acids. The CDR3 sequence: CAISDSGGLARYEQYF. The CDR3 DNA reads as TGTGCCATCAGTGATTCTGGGGGACTAGCTCGCTACGAGCAGTACTTC.

The chain uses TRBV30 and TRBJ2-4; 7 positions agree with TRBD2. V dropped 6 bases and J dropped 1; count of bases not matched to a gene: 6. Germline V lookup: CDR1 GTSNPN, CDR2 SVGIG (reference sequence). The CDR3 runs to 14 residues. Here the CDR3 reads CACLKRDAKNIQYF. CDR3 sequence (DNA): TGTGCCTGTTTGAAGCGGGACGCCAAAAACATTCAGTACTTC.

V gene TRBV30 combines with J gene TRBJ1-4; no clear D. This CDR3 is built from 13 residues. The germline V gene encodes CDR1 GTSNPN and CDR2 SVGIG (reference sequence). V lost 4 bases and J lost 4, with 10 bases in between. Written as DNA, the CDR3 is TGTGCCTGGAAGCGTGGATTTAATGAAAAACTGTTTTTT. It translates to CAWKRGFNEKLFF. Looking up the rest from reference TRBV30 and TRBJ1-4 gives the full variable domain: SQTIHQWPATLVQPVGSPLSLECTVEGTSNPNLYWYRQAAGRGLQLLFYSVGIGQISSEVPQNLSASRPQDRQFILSSKKLLLSDSGFYLCAWKRGFNEKLFFGSGTQLSVL.

The J gene is TRBJ1-6, the V gene TRBV28; D remains ambiguous. This CDR3 contains 14 residues. CDR1 is MDHEN and CDR2 is SYDVKM in the germline V gene. V lost 5 bases and J lost 8, with 13 bases in between. The CDR3 DNA follows: TGTGCCAGCAGTAATGCGGGTCGGGATTCACCCCTCCACTTT. Protein sequence: CASSNAGRDSPLHF. Based on the CDR3 plus reference TRBV28 and TRBJ1-6, the full variable domain is DVKVTQSSRYLVKRTGEKVFLECVQDMDHENMFWYRQDPGLGLRLIYFSYDVKMKEKGDIPEGYSVSREKKERFSLILESASTNQTSMYLCASSNAGRDSPLHFGNGTRLTVT.

The chain recombines TRBV9 with TRBJ2-1; 7 nucleotides agree with TRBD2. This CDR3 spans 18 amino acids. The ends lost 0 bases at V and 5 bases at J; junction bases unmatched: 14. Germline CDR1 is SGDLS and CDR2 is YYNGEE. The CDR3, as DNA: TGTGCCAGCAGCGTAGTCAGCGGGATGGCTACCTTCAACAATGAGCAGTTCTTC. This translates into CASSVVSGMATFNNEQFF. The full variable domain, with the rest looked up from reference TRBV9 and TRBJ2-1, is DSGVTQTPKHLITATGQRVTLRCSPRSGDLSVYWYQQSLDQGLQFLIQYYNGEERAKGNILERFSAQQFPDLHSELNLSSLELGDSALYFCASSVVSGMATFNNEQFFGPGTRLTVL.

The rearrangement links TRBV18 to TRBJ1-1; D may be TRBD1 (5 bases). V lost 8 bases to trimming and J lost 1 base, with 11 bases between them. The CDR3 loop spans 13 amino acids. Per the germline V gene, CDR1 is KGHSH and CDR2 is LQKENI. The CDR3: CASTTDRNTEAFF. CDR3 DNA sequence: TGTGCCAGCACAACTGACAGGAACACTGAAGCTTTCTTT.

V is TRBV7-2 and J is TRBJ2-1; 8 bases match TRBD2. Germline CDR1 is SGHTA and CDR2 is FQGNSA. V dropped 1 base and J dropped 4; count of bases not matched to a gene: 3. CDR3 size: 15 residues. The CDR3 DNA is TGTGCCAGCAGCTTAGGTAGCGGGACGTACAATGAGCAGTTCTTC. Translated: CASSLGSGTYNEQFF.

This clone appeared once. The chain combines TRBV6-1 with TRBJ1-5; D ambiguous. The CDR3 consists of 13 residues. The germline V and J ends were trimmed by 2 bases and 9 bases, with 11 bases remaining between them. In germline, CDR1 is MNHNS, CDR2 SASEGT. CDR3 amino acids: CASSEPRQPPQHF. CDR3 in DNA: TGTGCCAGCAGTGAACCCAGGCAACCGCCCCAGCATTTT.

V usage is TRBV5-4 and J usage is TRBJ2-5; 10 bases are a match to TRBD1. Germline V lookup: CDR1 SGHNT, CDR2 YYREEE (reference sequence). The CDR3 consists of 14 residues. V lost 3 bases, J lost 6 bases, and 5 bases stayed unmatched. The CDR3 nucleotides read TGTGCCAGCAGCTCGGACAGGGGGGAACAGACCCAGTACTTC. This encodes CASSSDRGEQTQYF.

The J gene is TRBJ2-3, the V gene TRBV7-2, with TRBD2 matching over 12 bases. The CDR3 has 19 residues. Losses at the gene ends were 3 bases for V and 4 bases for J; bases not matched to a gene: 14. CDR1 and CDR2 from the germline V gene are SGHTA and FQGNSA. This chain's CDR3 is CASSLFKGRRLAGADTQYF. In DNA, the CDR3 is TGTGCCAGCAGCTTGTTTAAGGGACGCCGACTAGCGGGAGCAGATACGCAGTATTTT.

The V and J genes are TRBV13 and TRBJ2-3; 7 bases line up with TRBD2. V was clipped by 4 bases and J by 0 bases; unmatched bases: 13. The CDR3 totals 18 residues. CDR1 is PRHDT and CDR2 is FYEKMQ in the germline V gene (reference sequence). In nucleotides, the CDR3 is TGTGCCAGCAGCTCCTCCCTTAGCGGGCAGACTAGCACAGATACGCAGTATTTT. Translated: CASSSSLSGQTSTDTQYF.

This clone was seen once. Here the CDR3 omits its conserved ending phenylalanine or tryptophan, so a read error is the likely source. The chain uses TRBV30 and TRBJ2-7; TRBD2 matches at 8 bases. The CDR3 is 14 amino acids. V trimming: 0 bases; J trimming: 7 bases; junction bases outside the gene matches: 8. Germline V gene lookup returns CDR1 GTSNPN and CDR2 SVGIG (reference sequence). The CDR3, as DNA: TGTGCCTGGAGTGTGGGAGCGGGAGTCGGAGAGCAGTACCTC. Its translation: CAWSVGAGVGEQYL.

The chain couples TRBV28 to TRBJ2-3, with 9 bases aligning to TRBD2. Germline V gives CDR1 MDHEN, CDR2 SYDVKM. V was pared by 5 bases and J by 9 bases, with 6 bases of the junction left unmatched. CDR3 length equals 13 residues. The CDR3 region is CASSPQREVTQYF. The CDR3 region has the DNA TGTGCCAGCAGTCCCCAGCGGGAGGTCACGCAGTATTTT.

CDR3: CASSLGASTNYGYTF. The DNA of the CDR3 is TGTGCCAGCAGCTTGGGGGCCAGTACTAACTATGGCTACACCTTC. This chain links TRBV5-4 with TRBJ1-2; D gene ambiguous. V dropped 0 bases and J dropped 0 bases, with 9 bases sitting between them. Germline assignment: CDR1 SGHNT and CDR2 YYREEE (reference sequence). This CDR3 has 15 residues. Together with reference TRBV5-4 and TRBJ1-2, the CDR3 gives the full variable domain: ETGVTQSPTHLIKTRGQQVTLRCSSQSGHNTVSWYQQALGQGPQFIFQYYREEENGRGNFPPRFSGLQFPNYSSELNVNALELDDSALYLCASSLGASTNYGYTFGSGTRLTVV.

This clone was picked up a small number of times. The V gene is TRBV5-5, the J gene TRBJ2-7, with a tentative D call TRBD2 (5 bases). CDR3 size: 14 residues. Germline loops: CDR1 SGHKS, CDR2 YYEKEE (reference sequence). Trimming took 2 bases from V and 5 from J, leaving 14 bases between them. The CDR3 loop reads CASSFLRGFDEQYF. CDR3 coding DNA: TGTGCCAGCAGCTTTCTAAGAGGGTTTGACGAGCAGTACTTC. Using reference TRBV5-5 and TRBJ2-7 for the parts outside the CDR3, the full variable domain is DAGVTQSPTHLIKTRGQQVTLRCSPISGHKSVSWYQQVLGQGPQFIFQYYEKEERGRGNFPDRFSARQFPNYSSELNVNALLLGDSALYLCASSFLRGFDEQYFGPGTRLTVT.

The chain combines TRBV7-2 with TRBJ1-3, with D possibly TRBD1 on 5 matching bases. Germline V gives CDR1 SGHTA, CDR2 FQGNSA. Trimming took 3 bases from V and 2 from J, leaving 11 bases between them. The CDR3 covers 15 residues. The CDR3 is CASSLVGRAGNTIYF. DNA of the CDR3: TGTGCCAGCAGCTTGGTAGGCAGGGCTGGAAACACCATATATTTT.

The chain recombines TRBV19 with TRBJ1-1, with 8 bases that match TRBD1. The germline gives CDR1 LNHDA, CDR2 SQIVND (reference sequence). Trimming cost V 5 bases and J 4 bases; bases outside gene matches: 6. The CDR3 is made up of 14 amino acids. DNA of the CDR3: TGTGCCAGTAGTTACCGGGACAGGAGCACTGAAGCTTTCTTT. It is translated as CASSYRDRSTEAFF.